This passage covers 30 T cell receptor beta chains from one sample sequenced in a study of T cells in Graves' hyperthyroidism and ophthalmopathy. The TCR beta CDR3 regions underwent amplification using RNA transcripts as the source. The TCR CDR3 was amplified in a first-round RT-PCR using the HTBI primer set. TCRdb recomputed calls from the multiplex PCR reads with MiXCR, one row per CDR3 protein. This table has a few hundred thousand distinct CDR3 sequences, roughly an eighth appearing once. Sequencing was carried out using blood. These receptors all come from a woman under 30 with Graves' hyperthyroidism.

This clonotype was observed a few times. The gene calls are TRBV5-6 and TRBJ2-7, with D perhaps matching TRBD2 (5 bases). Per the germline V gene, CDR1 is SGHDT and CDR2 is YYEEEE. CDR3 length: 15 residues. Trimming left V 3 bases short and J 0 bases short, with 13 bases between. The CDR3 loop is CASSSTRNPSYEQYF. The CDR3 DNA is TGTGCCAGCAGCTCAACTAGAAACCCCTCCTACGAGCAGTACTTC.

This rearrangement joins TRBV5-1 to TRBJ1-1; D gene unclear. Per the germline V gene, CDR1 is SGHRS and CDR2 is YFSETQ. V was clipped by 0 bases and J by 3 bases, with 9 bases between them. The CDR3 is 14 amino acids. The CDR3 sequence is CASSLGGLDTEAFF. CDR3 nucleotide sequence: TGCGCCAGCAGCTTGGGCGGATTGGACACTGAAGCTTTCTTT.

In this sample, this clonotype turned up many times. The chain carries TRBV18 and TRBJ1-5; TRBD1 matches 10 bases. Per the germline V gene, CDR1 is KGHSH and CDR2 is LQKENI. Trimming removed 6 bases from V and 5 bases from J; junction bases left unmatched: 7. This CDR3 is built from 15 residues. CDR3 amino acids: CASSLLGTGDQPQHF. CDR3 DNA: TGTGCCAGCTCCCTCCTTGGGACAGGGGATCAGCCCCAGCATTTT. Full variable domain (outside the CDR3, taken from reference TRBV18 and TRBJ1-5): NAGVMQNPRHLVRRRGQEARLRCSPMKGHSHVYWYRQLPEEGLKFMVYLQKENIIDESGMPKERFSAEFPKEGPSILRIQQVVRGDSAAYFCASSLLGTGDQPQHFGDGTRLSIL.

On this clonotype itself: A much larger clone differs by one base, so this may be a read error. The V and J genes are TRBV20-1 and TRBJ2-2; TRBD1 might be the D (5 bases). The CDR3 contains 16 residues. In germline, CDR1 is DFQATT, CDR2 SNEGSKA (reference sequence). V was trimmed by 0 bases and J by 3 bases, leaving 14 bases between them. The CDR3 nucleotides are TGCAGTGCTAGAGACTCGGGTGTAGGGGACACCGGGGAGCTGTTTTTT. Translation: CSARDSGVGDTGELFF.

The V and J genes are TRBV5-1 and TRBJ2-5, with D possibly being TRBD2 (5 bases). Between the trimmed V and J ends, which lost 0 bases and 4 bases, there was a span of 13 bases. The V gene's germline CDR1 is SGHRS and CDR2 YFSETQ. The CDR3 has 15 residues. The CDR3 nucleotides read TGCGCCAGCAGCTTGGGACCCGGGATAGGAGAGACCCAGTACTTC. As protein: CASSLGPGIGETQYF.

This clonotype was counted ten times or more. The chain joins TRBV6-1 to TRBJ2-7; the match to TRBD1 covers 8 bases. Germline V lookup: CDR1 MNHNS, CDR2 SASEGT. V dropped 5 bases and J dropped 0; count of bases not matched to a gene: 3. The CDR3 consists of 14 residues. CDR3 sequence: CASSRDRYSYEQYF. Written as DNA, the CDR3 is TGTGCCAGCAGTAGGGACAGGTACTCCTACGAGCAGTACTTC.

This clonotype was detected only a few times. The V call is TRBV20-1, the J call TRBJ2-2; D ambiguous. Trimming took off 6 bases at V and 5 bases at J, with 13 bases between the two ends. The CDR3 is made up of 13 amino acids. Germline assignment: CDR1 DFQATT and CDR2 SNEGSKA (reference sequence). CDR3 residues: CSADRRDTGELFF. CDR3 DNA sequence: TGCAGTGCCGACCGACGAGATACCGGGGAGCTGTTTTTT.

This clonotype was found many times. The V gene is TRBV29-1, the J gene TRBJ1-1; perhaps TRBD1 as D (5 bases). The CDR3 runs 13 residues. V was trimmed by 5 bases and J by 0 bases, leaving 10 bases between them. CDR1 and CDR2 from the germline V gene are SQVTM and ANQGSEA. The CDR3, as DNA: TGCAGCGTTCGACAGCAGATGAACACTGAAGCTTTCTTT. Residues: CSVRQQMNTEAFF.

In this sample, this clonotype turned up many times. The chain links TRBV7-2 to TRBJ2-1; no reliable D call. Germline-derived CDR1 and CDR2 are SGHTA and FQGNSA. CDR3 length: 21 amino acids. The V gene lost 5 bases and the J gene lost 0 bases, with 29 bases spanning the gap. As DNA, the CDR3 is TGTGCCAGCAGCCGAGACACTCACACATTCTCCCCTCCGAGCTCCTACAATGAGCAGTTCTTC. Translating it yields CASSRDTHTFSPPSSYNEQFF.

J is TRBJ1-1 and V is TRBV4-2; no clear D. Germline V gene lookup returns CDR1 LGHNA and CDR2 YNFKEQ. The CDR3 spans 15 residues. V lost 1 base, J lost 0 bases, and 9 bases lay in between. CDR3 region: CASSQVSQLNTEAFF. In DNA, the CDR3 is TGTGCCAGCAGCCAAGTTTCCCAGCTGAACACTGAAGCTTTCTTT.

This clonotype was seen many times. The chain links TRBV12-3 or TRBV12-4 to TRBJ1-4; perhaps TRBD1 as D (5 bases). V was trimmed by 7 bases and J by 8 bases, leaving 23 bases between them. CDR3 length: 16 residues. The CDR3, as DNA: TGTGCCAGCAAAGCCCACAACCAATTTGAGGGGGAAAAACTGTTTTTT. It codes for CASKAHNQFEGEKLFF.

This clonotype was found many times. In DNA, the CDR3 is TGTGCCAGCAGTCTAACTAGCGGGGGCTACAATGAGCAGTTCTTC. Protein: CASSLTSGGYNEQFF. The gene calls are TRBV28 and TRBJ2-1; the match to TRBD2 covers 11 bases. CDR1 is MDHEN, CDR2 SYDVKM, per germline. V lost 5 bases, J lost 3 bases, and 3 bases stayed unmatched. CDR3 length equals 15 residues.

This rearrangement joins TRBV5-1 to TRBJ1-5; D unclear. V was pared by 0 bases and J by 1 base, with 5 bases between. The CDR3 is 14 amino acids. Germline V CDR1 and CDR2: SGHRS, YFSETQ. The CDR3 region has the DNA TGCGCCAGCAGCTTGGATCCGAGCAATCAGCCCCAGCATTTT. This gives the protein CASSLDPSNQPQHF.

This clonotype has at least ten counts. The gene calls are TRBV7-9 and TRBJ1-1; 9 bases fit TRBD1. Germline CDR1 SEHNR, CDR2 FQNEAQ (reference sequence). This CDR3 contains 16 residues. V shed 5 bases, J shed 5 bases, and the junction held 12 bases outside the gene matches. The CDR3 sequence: CASSKPDRGLWTEAFF. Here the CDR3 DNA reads TGTGCCAGCAGCAAGCCGGACAGGGGATTGTGGACTGAAGCTTTCTTT.

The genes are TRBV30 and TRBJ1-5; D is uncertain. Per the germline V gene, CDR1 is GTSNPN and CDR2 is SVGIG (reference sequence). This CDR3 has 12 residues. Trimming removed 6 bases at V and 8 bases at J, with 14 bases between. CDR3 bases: TGTGCCTGTGGTTGGGGAGGGAAGCCCCAGCATTTT. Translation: CACGWGGKPQHF.

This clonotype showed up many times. CDR3 region: CASDPQGGGLGYTF. In nucleotides, the CDR3 is TGTGCCAGCGACCCACAGGGAGGAGGGCTTGGCTACACCTTC. V and J are TRBV28 and TRBJ1-2; tentatively, D is TRBD1 (6 bases). The CDR3 contains 14 residues. V was shortened by 8 bases and J by 7 bases, with 20 bases between the two germline ends. Germline loops: CDR1 MDHEN, CDR2 SYDVKM.

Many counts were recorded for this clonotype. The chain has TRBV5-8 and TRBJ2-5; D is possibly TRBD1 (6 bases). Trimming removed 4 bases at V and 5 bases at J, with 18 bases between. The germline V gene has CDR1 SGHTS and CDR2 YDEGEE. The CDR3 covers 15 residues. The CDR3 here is CASSVTGTPKETQYF. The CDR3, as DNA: TGTGCCAGCAGCGTCACCGGGACACCTAAGGAGACCCAGTACTTC.

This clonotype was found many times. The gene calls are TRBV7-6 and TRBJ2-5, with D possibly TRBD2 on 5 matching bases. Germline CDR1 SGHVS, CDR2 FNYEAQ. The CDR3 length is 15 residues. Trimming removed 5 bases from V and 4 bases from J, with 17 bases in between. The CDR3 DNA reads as TGTGCCAGCAGCGGCACCACTAGAACCACAGAGACCCAGTACTTC. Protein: CASSGTTRTTETQYF.

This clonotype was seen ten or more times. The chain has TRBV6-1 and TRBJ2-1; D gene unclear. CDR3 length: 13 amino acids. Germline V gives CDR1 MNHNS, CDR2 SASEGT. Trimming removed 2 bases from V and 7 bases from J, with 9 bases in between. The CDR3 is CASSELGKNEQFF. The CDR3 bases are TGTGCCAGCAGTGAATTGGGTAAGAATGAGCAGTTCTTC.

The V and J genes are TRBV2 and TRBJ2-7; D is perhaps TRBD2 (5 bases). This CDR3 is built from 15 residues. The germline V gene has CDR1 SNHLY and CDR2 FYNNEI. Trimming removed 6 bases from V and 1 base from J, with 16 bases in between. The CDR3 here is CASSLTDYLSYEQYF. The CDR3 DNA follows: TGTGCCAGCAGCCTTACAGACTACCTGTCCTACGAGCAGTACTTC.

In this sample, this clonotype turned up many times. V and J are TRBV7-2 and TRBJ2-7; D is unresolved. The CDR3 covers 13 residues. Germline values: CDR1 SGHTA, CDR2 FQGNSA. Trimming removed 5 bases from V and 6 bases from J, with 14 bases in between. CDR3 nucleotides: TGTGCCAGCAGCCCCGCTCCGGTTAGCGAGCAGTACTTC. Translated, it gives CASSPAPVSEQYF.

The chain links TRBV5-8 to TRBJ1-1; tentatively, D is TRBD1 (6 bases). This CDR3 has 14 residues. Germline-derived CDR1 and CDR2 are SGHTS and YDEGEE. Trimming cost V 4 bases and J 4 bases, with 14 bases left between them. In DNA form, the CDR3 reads TGTGCCAGCAGCCCGCGGGACAAACTCACTGAAGCTTTCTTT. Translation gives CASSPRDKLTEAFF.

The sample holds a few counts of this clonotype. CDR3 in DNA: TGTGCCTGGGGAACAAGTAGCAATCAGCCCCAGCATTTT. Its translation: CAWGTSSNQPQHF. This chain joins TRBV30 and TRBJ1-5; no reliable D call. CDR3 length equals 13 residues. V lost 5 bases to trimming and J lost 0 bases, with 8 bases between them. Germline V CDR1 and CDR2: GTSNPN, SVGIG (reference sequence).

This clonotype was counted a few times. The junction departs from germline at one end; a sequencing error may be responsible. Written as DNA, the CDR3 is TGTGCCAGCAGTTTAAGGGGGGTGAGCGGACAGATTAGCAATCAGCACCAGCATTTT. This codes for CASSLRGVSGQISNQHQHF. This chain links TRBV27 with TRBJ1-5, with D perhaps TRBD1 (6 bases). This CDR3 has 19 amino acids. Germline loops: CDR1 MNHEY, CDR2 SMNVEV (reference sequence).

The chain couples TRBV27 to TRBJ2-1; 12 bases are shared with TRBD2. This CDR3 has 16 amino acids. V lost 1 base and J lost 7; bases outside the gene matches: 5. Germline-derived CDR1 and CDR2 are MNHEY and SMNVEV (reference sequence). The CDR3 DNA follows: TGTGCCAGCAGTTTATTCCCTAGCGGGAGGGATAATGAGCAGTTCTTC. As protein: CASSLFPSGRDNEQFF.

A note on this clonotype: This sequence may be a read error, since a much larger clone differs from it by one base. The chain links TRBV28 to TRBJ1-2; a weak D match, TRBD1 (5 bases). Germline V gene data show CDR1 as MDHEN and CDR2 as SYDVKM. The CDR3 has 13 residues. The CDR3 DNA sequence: TGTGCCGGCAGTTTATTGTCGGGGCCTGGCTACACCTTC. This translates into CAGSLLSGPGYTF.

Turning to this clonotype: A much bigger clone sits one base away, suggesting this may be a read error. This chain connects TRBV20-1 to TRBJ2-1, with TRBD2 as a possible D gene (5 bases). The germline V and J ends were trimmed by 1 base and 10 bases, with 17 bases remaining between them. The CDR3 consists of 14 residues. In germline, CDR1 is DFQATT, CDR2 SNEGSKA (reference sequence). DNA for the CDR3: TGCAGTGCTAGAGGTGGTAGCGCGGGCTACGAGCAGTTCTTC. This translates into CSARGGSAGYEQFF.

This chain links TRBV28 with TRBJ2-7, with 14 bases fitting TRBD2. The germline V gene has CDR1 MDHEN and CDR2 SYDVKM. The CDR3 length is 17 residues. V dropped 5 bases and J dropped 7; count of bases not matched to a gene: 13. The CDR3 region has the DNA TGTGCCAGCAGTGGGACAGGGGGACTAGCGGGAGTGGGGGAGCAGTACTTC. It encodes CASSGTGGLAGVGEQYF.

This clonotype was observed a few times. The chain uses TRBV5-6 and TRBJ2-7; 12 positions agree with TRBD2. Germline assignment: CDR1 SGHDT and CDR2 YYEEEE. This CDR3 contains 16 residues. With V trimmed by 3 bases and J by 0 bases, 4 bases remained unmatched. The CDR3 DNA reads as TGTGCCAGCAGCTCCGGACTAGCGGGACACTCCTACGAGCAGTACTTC. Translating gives CASSSGLAGHSYEQYF.

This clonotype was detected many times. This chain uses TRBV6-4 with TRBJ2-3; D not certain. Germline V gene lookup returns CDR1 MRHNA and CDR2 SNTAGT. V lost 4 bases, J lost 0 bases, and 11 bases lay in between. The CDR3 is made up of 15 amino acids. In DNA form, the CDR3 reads TGTGCCAGCAGTGGTCGGGCAGGAAGCACAGATACGCAGTATTTT. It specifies CASSGRAGSTDTQYF.